This T cell receptor (beta chain) was obtained from a study of regulatory T cells in long-lasting Graves disease. Study results and caveats: Persistent patients shared more public clonotypes (over 2,500) than new patients (more than 900).

Regarding time point: newly diagnosed GD, antithyroid drugs for less than 3 months. With RNA extracted from PBMCs as input, the TCR library was made. Combining iRepertoire HTBI primers with Arm-PCR of CDR3 regions, the authors built TCR beta libraries. TCRdb re-analysed the multiplex PCR reads in MiXCR, keeping a single row per CDR3 protein. The sample gives hundreds of thousands of distinct CDR3 sequences, 16% of which show up once; 15% to 20% is in the top ten. This clonotype was seen more than once but under ten times. Antigen unknown. V lost 6 bases and J lost 7, with 12 bases in between. Germline CDR1 reads SEHNR; CDR2 reads FQNEAQ (reference sequence). This CDR3 contains 12 residues. This sample also appeared in a second study, on T cells in Graves' hyperthyroidism and ophthalmopathy.

The rearrangement links TRBV7-9 to TRBJ1-1; no definite D call. Source: peripheral blood mononuclear cells (PBMCs), taken at new diagnosis, from a patient treated with antithyroid drugs. This TCR was sampled from a woman aged 25-40 years with Graves disease. In DNA, the CDR3 is TGTGCCAGCAGTCCTCAGGAAAGTGAAGCTTTCTTT. It codes for CASSPQESEAFF.